A selection of T cell receptor beta chains follows, all from one sample in a study of cytomegalovirus exposure and HLA in healthy donors. Some clones are missing from TCRdb's copy, which holds only in-frame ones; the method was immunoSEQ multiplex PCR. With more than 95,000 clones in the sample, the ten largest clones hold around 2.7%. Sequenced input: PBMCs. These receptors all stem from a man aged 25-45 years in good health and CMV-seronegative. CDR3s leave out the opening cysteine and the closing phenylalanine or tryptophan. Each record gives: V gene, J gene, CDR3 protein.

TRBV5-4,TRBJ1-2,ASNDRLYSGYT
TRBV21-1,TRBJ1-2,ASSDRTLRYGYT
TRBV2,TRBJ1-2,ASSSHRETNYGYT
TRBV7-3,TRBJ2-3,ASSLLGGTDTQY
TRBV28,TRBJ2-5,ASSTSGGSRETQY
TRBV5-4,TRBJ2-2,ASSLRATGELF
TRBV7-8,TRBJ2-3,ASSLDTREPWFGTDTQY
TRBV30,TRBJ1-1,AWSPGQGGTEAF
TRBV6-1,TRBJ2-7,ASSLGQVVYEQY
TRBV13,TRBJ2-3,ASSSKLAGSTDTQY
TRBV20-1,TRBJ2-3,GGGNTDTQY
TRBV30,TRBJ1-1,AWSGQGNTEAF
TRBV7-8,TRBJ2-3,ASSLGRVPTDTQY
TRBV6-5,TRBJ2-7,ASSHPRGEQY
TRBV4-3,TRBJ1-2,ASSQTGGVPNYGYT
TRBV5-1,TRBJ2-7,ASPTGLAGEQY